This TCR beta chain was sequenced during a study of regulatory T cells in long-lasting Graves disease. Construction of the TCR beta libraries employed iRepertoire HTBI primers in conjunction with Arm-PCR of CDR3 regions. TCRdb reprocessed the multiplex PCR reads with MiXCR, giving one entry per CDR3 protein. The sample consists of 400,000 to 500,000 distinct CDR3 sequences, around 14% of them appearing once. The time point here: newly diagnosed GD, antithyroid drugs for less than 3 months. RNA from PBMCs was the source of the TCR library. This clonotype has a handful of counts. Its antigen is unknown. The CDR3 sequence is 11 residues long. Trimming removed 6 bases from V and 13 bases from J, with 13 bases in between. Germline values: CDR1 SEHNR, CDR2 FQNEAQ (reference sequence). Whole-study findings and limits: The study examined only peripheral blood, not thyroid tissue.

This sample also belongs to another study, concerning T cells in Graves' hyperthyroidism and ophthalmopathy.

This clonotype was obtained from a young woman with Graves disease. Sequencing was performed on peripheral blood mononuclear cells (PBMCs), taken at new diagnosis, from a patient treated with antithyroid drugs. The V gene is TRBV7-9, the J gene TRBJ2-1; D is possibly TRBD2 (6 bases). The CDR3 loop reads CASSSGLRQFF. The CDR3 DNA reads TGTGCCAGCAGTTCGGGACTCCGACAGTTCTTC.